Described below is a single T cell receptor (beta chain) sequence and its context. What it recognizes is unknown. The table came from immunoSEQ multiplex PCR; TCRdb's copy has only in-frame clones and leaves some out. The sample lists 65,000 or so clones, approximately 84% occurring once. V was pared by 5 bases and J by 4 bases, with 9 bases of the junction left unmatched. This CDR3 is built from 14 residues. Germline lookup yields CDR1 SGHRS and CDR2 YFSETQ. The sample originates from a study of a mutant IDH1 vaccine in newly diagnosed glioma. Study-level information: The patients were given eight vaccinations, one each in weeks 1, 3, 5, 7, 11, 15, 19 and 23. Treated individuals were 62.5% male and roughly 40% female, averaging roughly 39 years of age.

Study findings and constraints: There were vaccine-induced immune responses in roughly 93% of the patients.

The sample's time point: week 23, last vaccination. Topical imiquimod accompanied each vaccine dose, which consisted of 300 ug of mutant IDH1 20-mer peptide. The donor cohort comprised cases of new WHO grade 3 or 4 IDH1-mutant, ATRX-lost astrocytoma. The sample was PBMCs, taken from a glioma patient whose treatment included an IDH1 peptide vaccine. This sequence was found in a man aged 25-45 years with glioma. This chain joins TRBV5-1 and TRBJ2-7; the match to TRBD1 covers 7 bases. The CDR3 DNA reads TGCGCCAGCAGACAAGCCGGGACAGAGTACGAGCAGTACTTC. Translated: CASRQAGTEYEQYF.